These 26 T cell receptor beta chains came from one sample sequenced in a study of T-cell memory formation after mild COVID-19. TCRdb reprocessed the 5' RACE reads with MiXCR, giving one entry per CDR3 protein. The sample lists around 250,000 distinct CDR3 sequences, about a sixth seen once, with 22% in the top ten. Source material: PBMCs or a T cell subset sorted from them (not recorded which). The receptors derive from a man between 18 and 29 years old who had mild COVID-19 (a few samples of this study predate the infection). Cell type and time point are not known.

This clonotype has a handful of counts. The V call is TRBV6-2 or TRBV6-3, the J call TRBJ1-5, with TRBD1 identical over 11 bases. Germline V gene sequence: CDR1 MNHEY, CDR2 SVGEGT. The CDR3 runs 18 residues. After removal of 6 bases from V and 2 bases from J, the junction contained 12 bases not matched to a gene. CDR3 bases: TGTGCCAGCAGGAGGAGCCCGGGACAGGGGGGCGGCAATCAGCCCCAGCATTTT. Its protein is CASRRSPGQGGGNQPQHF.

This clonotype was seen more than once but under ten times. The chain combines TRBV25-1 with TRBJ1-1; D is perhaps TRBD1 (5 bases). Trimming took 6 bases from V and 2 from J, leaving 16 bases between them. The CDR3 totals 15 residues. The germline gives CDR1 MGHDK, CDR2 SYGVNS. CDR3 in amino acids: CASRMKGISNTEAFF. CDR3 in DNA: TGTGCCAGCAGAATGAAGGGGATTTCCAACACTGAAGCTTTCTTT.

This clonotype was counted ten times or more. The chain links TRBV2 to TRBJ2-2; D is undetermined. The CDR3 contains 11 residues. The germline gives CDR1 SNHLY, CDR2 FYNNEI. The ends were cut back, 4 bases at V and 13 bases at J, with 10 bases in the middle. This chain's CDR3 is CASSVLGALFF. The CDR3 DNA sequence: TGTGCCAGCAGTGTTCTGGGTGCGCTGTTTTTT.

The genes are TRBV29-1 and TRBJ1-2; 9 bases map to TRBD1. Germline V gene data show CDR1 as SQVTM and CDR2 as ANQGSEA. V lost 4 bases, J lost 1 base, and 7 bases stayed unmatched. The length of the CDR3 is 15 residues. The chain's CDR3 is CSVAPRQGGNYGYTF. The DNA for the CDR3 is TGCAGCGTTGCCCCCCGACAGGGGGGTAACTATGGCTACACCTTC.

The chain recombines TRBV7-2 with TRBJ2-1; 8 nucleotides align to TRBD2. V was pared by 1 base and J by 4 bases, with 6 bases of the junction left unmatched. CDR1 is SGHTA, CDR2 FQGNSA, per germline. This CDR3 region has 16 residues. The CDR3 nucleotides read TGTGCCAGCAGCTTAGATCGGGGGGGCCGTTACAATGAGCAGTTCTTC. Residues: CASSLDRGGRYNEQFF. The full variable domain, rest sourced from reference TRBV7-2 and TRBJ2-1, is GAGVSQSPSNKVTEKGKDVELRCDPISGHTALYWYRQSLGQGLEFLIYFQGNSAPDKSGLPSDRFSAERTGGSVSTLTIQRTQQEDSAVYLCASSLDRGGRYNEQFFGPGTRLTVL.

In its sample, this clonotype was seen a few times. This chain connects TRBV7-2 to TRBJ2-1; D may be TRBD1 (6 bases). CDR1 SGHTA and CDR2 FQGNSA come from the germline V gene. The CDR3 length is 13 residues. V dropped 5 bases and J dropped 6 bases, with 11 bases sitting between them. The CDR3 coding sequence is TGTGCCAGCAGCACACAGGGTTCCAATGAGCAGTTCTTC. Protein product: CASSTQGSNEQFF.

This chain connects TRBV7-9 to TRBJ1-2; TRBD1 agrees at 12 bases. CDR3 length: 15 residues. Germline values: CDR1 SEHNR, CDR2 FQNEAQ (reference sequence). Trimming at V came to 4 bases and at J to 7 bases, leaving 7 bases not matched to a gene. Here the CDR3 reads CASSYRGQGASGYTF. The CDR3 nucleotides read TGTGCCAGCAGCTACCGGGGACAGGGGGCTTCTGGCTACACCTTC.

This clonotype occurred many times. The genes are TRBV20-1 and TRBJ2-7; D gene unclear. The germline gives CDR1 DFQATT, CDR2 SNEGSKA (reference sequence). CDR3 length: 12 residues. Trimming took 3 bases from V and 9 from J, leaving 15 bases between them. The CDR3 here is CSASGDPFGQYF. The CDR3 region has the DNA TGCAGTGCTAGTGGGGATCCTTTTGGGCAGTACTTC.

The V call is TRBV15, the J call TRBJ2-1; no clear D. Germline assignment: CDR1 LNHNV and CDR2 YYDKDF (reference sequence). The CDR3 is 13 amino acids. The V end was cut by 0 bases, the J end by 4 bases, with 4 bases between. DNA of the CDR3: TGTGCCACCAGCAGAGAACAGTACAATGAGCAGTTCTTC. Encoded protein: CATSREQYNEQFF.

The V gene is TRBV7-2, the J gene TRBJ1-6; D is unclear. Germline CDR1 SGHTA, CDR2 FQGNSA. The CDR3 has 13 amino acids. The germline V and J ends were trimmed by 3 bases and 12 bases, with 12 bases remaining between them. The CDR3 DNA reads TGTGCCAGCAGCTTCGAAAGGGAGGTACCCCTCCACTTT. Amino acid sequence: CASSFEREVPLHF.

The rearrangement joins TRBV6-2 or TRBV6-3 to TRBJ1-1, with D perhaps matching TRBD1 (5 bases). Germline V gene data show CDR1 as MNHEY and CDR2 as SVGEGT. The V end lost 0 bases, the J end lost 6 bases, and 20 bases lay between the germline ends. The length of the CDR3 is 17 residues. CDR3 in DNA: TGTGCCAGCAGTTACTCCCCAGGACAACCTTTGGGGGCTGAAGCTTTCTTT. Its protein is CASSYSPGQPLGAEAFF.

V usage is TRBV4-3 and J usage is TRBJ1-6; 10 positions match TRBD1. The V and J ends lost 3 bases and 11 bases, in that order; junction bases with no gene match: 10. CDR1 LGHNA and CDR2 YSLEER come from the germline V gene. This CDR3 spans 16 amino acids. CDR3 DNA sequence: TGCGCCAGCAGCCAGCGAAGGGACAGGGGATTTACACCCCTCCACTTT. Translation gives CASSQRRDRGFTPLHF.

The chain recombines TRBV5-5 with TRBJ1-1; D might be TRBD1 (5 bases). The V and J ends lost 0 bases and 6 bases respectively, with 24 bases between them. CDR3 length: 18 amino acids. Looked up from germline, CDR1 is SGHKS and CDR2 is YYEKEE (reference sequence). CDR3 sequence: CASSLDIGRYRRSSEAFF. CDR3 nucleotides: TGTGCCAGCAGCTTGGACATTGGTAGGTACAGGCGGTCATCTGAAGCTTTCTTT.

The CDR3 DNA is TGCAGCGTTGAAGACAGATACTATGGCTACACCTTC. Translation gives CSVEDRYYGYTF. The chain recombines TRBV29-1 with TRBJ1-2; D uncertain. Germline values: CDR1 SQVTM, CDR2 ANQGSEA. The ends were cut back, 0 bases at V and 3 bases at J, with 5 bases in the middle. The CDR3 spans 12 residues.

The J gene is TRBJ1-2, the V gene TRBV9; D gene uncertain. V lost 5 bases and J 8 bases, leaving 16 bases between the germline ends. Germline CDR1 and CDR2: SGDLS and YYNGEE. This CDR3 comprises 13 residues. The CDR3 sequence: CASRPRLGNGYTF. For the CDR3, the DNA is TGTGCCAGCAGACCACGTTTGGGGAACGGCTACACCTTC.

This clonotype has a handful of counts. V gene TRBV7-2 combines with J gene TRBJ2-3; TRBD1 or TRBD2 may be the D gene (5 bases each). Trimming cost V 5 bases and J 0 bases, with 15 bases left between them. The germline CDR1 and CDR2 sequences are SGHTA and FQGNSA. This CDR3 region has 16 residues. CDR3 in amino acids: CASSPWGIRSTDTQYF. CDR3 DNA: TGTGCCAGCAGCCCCTGGGGGATCAGGAGCACAGATACGCAGTATTTT.

This clonotype was seen a handful of times. The chain's CDR3 is CAISDRLSYEQYF. The CDR3 bases are TGTGCCATCAGTGATAGACTATCCTACGAGCAGTACTTC. This chain connects TRBV10-3 to TRBJ2-7; D perhaps matches TRBD2 (5 bases). Germline V gene data show CDR1 as ENHRY and CDR2 as SYGVKD. The length of the CDR3 is 13 residues. The V end lost 3 bases, the J end lost 1 base, and 7 bases lay between the germline ends.

The chain carries TRBV4-3 and TRBJ2-5, with TRBD1 as a possible D gene (5 bases). Germline values: CDR1 LGHNA, CDR2 YSLEER. This CDR3 region has 19 residues. Trimming removed 2 bases from V and 5 bases from J, with 27 bases in between. This CDR3 is CASSQPHEQVTILFETQYF. The CDR3 DNA is TGCGCCAGCAGCCAACCTCATGAACAGGTCACGATCCTATTCGAGACCCAGTACTTC.

This clonotype has a handful of counts. V and J are TRBV7-7 and TRBJ2-3; no reliable D call. The V gene's germline CDR1 is SSHAT and CDR2 FNYEAQ (reference sequence). Trimming shortened V by 4 bases and J by 2 bases, and 10 bases separated the two germline ends. There are 14 residues in the CDR3. The CDR3 region is CASSSLSNTDTQYF. For the CDR3, the DNA is TGTGCCAGCAGCTCTCTATCAAACACAGATACGCAGTATTTT.

The genes are TRBV4-1 and TRBJ2-5; 7 nucleotides match TRBD2. The CDR3 has 17 amino acids. Germline-derived CDR1 and CDR2 are MGHRA and YSYEKL. The V and J ends lost 4 bases and 5 bases, in that order; junction bases with no gene match: 16. The CDR3 coding sequence is TGCGCCAGCAGCCCCTGGGGTAGCGGGCCTTTGGGGGAGACCCAGTACTTC. Amino acids: CASSPWGSGPLGETQYF.

The rearrangement uses TRBV4-1 and TRBJ2-1; D may be TRBD1 (6 bases). The CDR3 is 13 amino acids. The V and J ends lost 0 bases and 9 bases respectively, with 9 bases between them. Germline assignment: CDR1 MGHRA and CDR2 YSYEKL. The CDR3 nucleotides read TGCGCCAGCAGCCAAGATGGGGACATTGAGCAGTTCTTC. Its protein is CASSQDGDIEQFF.

V and J are TRBV24-1 and TRBJ2-1, with 11 bases that match TRBD2. Germline V lookup: CDR1 KGHDR, CDR2 SFDVKD. V shed 5 bases, J shed 8 bases, and the junction held 4 bases outside the gene matches. The CDR3 is 14 amino acids. The CDR3 region has the DNA TGTGCCACCAGTGTAGGACTAGCGGGCGATGAGCAGTTCTTC. The encoded protein is CATSVGLAGDEQFF.

This clonotype was found many times. V usage is TRBV6-1 and J usage is TRBJ2-7; D is ambiguous. Per germline, CDR1 MNHNS and CDR2 SASEGT. The V gene lost 7 bases and the J gene lost 5 bases, with 15 bases spanning the gap. The CDR3 sequence is 13 residues long. DNA for the CDR3: TGTGCCAGCACCATCCCCCCTCTCAACGAGCAGTACTTC. Translating it yields CASTIPPLNEQYF.

V gene TRBV9 combines with J gene TRBJ1-2; D perhaps matches TRBD1 (5 bases). The CDR3 runs 15 residues. Per germline, CDR1 SGDLS and CDR2 YYNGEE. The V gene lost 4 bases and the J gene lost 4 bases, with 17 bases spanning the gap. As DNA, the CDR3 is TGTGCCAGCAGCCCAGAACCGGGGGAGATCTATGGCTACACCTTC. This sequence encodes CASSPEPGEIYGYTF.

V usage is TRBV7-2 and J usage is TRBJ1-5, with TRBD1 matching 9 bases. This CDR3 has 16 amino acids. J lost 1 base, V lost 5 bases, and 6 bases had no gene match. From germline, CDR1 is SGHTA and CDR2 FQGNSA. Here the CDR3 DNA reads TGTGCCAGCAGCCTCCTGGGACAGGGAAGCAATCAGCCCCAGCATTTT. It encodes CASSLLGQGSNQPQHF.

There are a few counts of this clonotype. This rearrangement joins TRBV11-2 to TRBJ2-3; TRBD2 is a possible D gene (6 bases). V was clipped by 1 base and J by 3 bases, with 14 bases between them. This CDR3 region has 16 residues. Germline V CDR1 and CDR2: SGHAT, FQNNGV. CDR3 in DNA: TGTGCCAGCAGCTTAGTCCGGGGGTCAGAAACAGATACGCAGTATTTT. The encoded protein is CASSLVRGSETDTQYF.